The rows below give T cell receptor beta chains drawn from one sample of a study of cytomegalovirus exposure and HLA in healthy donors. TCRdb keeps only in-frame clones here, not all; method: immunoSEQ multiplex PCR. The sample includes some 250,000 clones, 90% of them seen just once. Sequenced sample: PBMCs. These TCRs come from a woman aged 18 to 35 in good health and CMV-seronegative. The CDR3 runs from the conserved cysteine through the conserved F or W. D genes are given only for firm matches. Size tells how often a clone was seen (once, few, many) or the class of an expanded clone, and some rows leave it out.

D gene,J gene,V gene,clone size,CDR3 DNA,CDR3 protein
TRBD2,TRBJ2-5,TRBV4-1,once,TGCGCCAGCAGCCAGGGGCGGGGGGCTCTCCAAGAGACCCAGTACTTC,CASSQGRGALQETQYF
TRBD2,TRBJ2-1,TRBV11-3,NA,TGTGCCAGCAGCTTACTATCAGCGGGGGGTTACAATGAGCAGTTCTTC,CASSLLSAGGYNEQFF
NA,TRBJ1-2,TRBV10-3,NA,TGTGCCATCAGTGACGTCAGGACAATGGGCGGCTACACCTTC,CAISDVRTMGGYTF
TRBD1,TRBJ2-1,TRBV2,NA,TGTGCCAGCAGACAGGGGAGCTCCTACAATGAGCAGTTCTTC,CASRQGSSYNEQFF
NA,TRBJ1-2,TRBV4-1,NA,TGCGCCAGCAGCCAAAGTTCGGGGGGTGGTGATGGCTACACCTTC,CASSQSSGGGDGYTF
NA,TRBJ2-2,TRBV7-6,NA,TGTGCCAGCAGCTTAATTATGGGGGCGCTTAACGGGGAGCTGTTTTTT,CASSLIMGALNGELFF
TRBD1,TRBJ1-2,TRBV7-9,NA,TGTGCCAGCAGCCGACCGGACAGGGAAGGCTACACCTTC,CASSRPDREGYTF
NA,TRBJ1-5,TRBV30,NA,TGTGCCTGGAGCCGGGACAATAGCAATCAGCCCCAGCATTTT,CAWSRDNSNQPQHF
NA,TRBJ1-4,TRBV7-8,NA,TGTGCCAGCAGCCCCAGAAGCGTTGAAAAACTGTTTTTT,CASSPRSVEKLFF
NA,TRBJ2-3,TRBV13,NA,TGTGCCAGCAGCTTAGCTGGAGGACTCACAGATACGCAGTATTTT,CASSLAGGLTDTQYF
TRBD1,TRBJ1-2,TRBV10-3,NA,TGTGCCATCAGGGGACAGGGGGCCGGTGGCTACACCTTC,CAIRGQGAGGYTF
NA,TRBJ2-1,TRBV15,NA,TGTGCCACCAGCAGAGATAGTCTATCTGAGCAGTTCTTC,CATSRDSLSEQFF
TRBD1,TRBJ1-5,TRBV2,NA,TGTGCCAGCAGTGAAGGGACAGGGCGCTATAGCAATCAGCCCCAGCATTTT,CASSEGTGRYSNQPQHF
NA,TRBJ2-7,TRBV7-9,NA,TGTGCCAGCCTAGAGGAGGGCAGTCCCTACGAGCAGTACTTC,CASLEEGSPYEQYF
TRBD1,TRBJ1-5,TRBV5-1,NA,TGCGCCAGCAGCTTGGGACAGGGTAAGCCCCAGCATTTT,CASSLGQGKPQHF
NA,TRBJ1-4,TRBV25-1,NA,TGTGTCACGCGGGGTTTCGCTAATGAAAAACTGTTTTTT,CVTRGFANEKLFF
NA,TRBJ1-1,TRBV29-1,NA,TGCAGCGTTTGTCAGGGGAACACTGAAGCTTTCTTT,CSVCQGNTEAFF
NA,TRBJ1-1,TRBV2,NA,TGTGCCAGCAGTCGACAGAGACGGAACACTGAAGCTTTCTTT,CASSRQRRNTEAFF
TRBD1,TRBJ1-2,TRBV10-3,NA,TGTGCCATCAGCGCGGACAGGTTCGATGGCTACACCTTC,CAISADRFDGYTF
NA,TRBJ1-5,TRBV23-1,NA,TGCGCCAGCAGTCAAGCCGACAGTACCCCCCAGCATTTT,CASSQADSTPQHF
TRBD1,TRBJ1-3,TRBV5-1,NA,TGCGCCAGCAGCTTATCCGGGACAGGGTTTGGAAACACCATATATTTT,CASSLSGTGFGNTIYF
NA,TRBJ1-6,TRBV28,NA,TGTGCCAGCAGTTTGGAAACAGGGTCCCTACATTCACCCCTCCACTTT,CASSLETGSLHSPLHF
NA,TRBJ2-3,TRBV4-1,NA,TGCGCCAGCAGCCAAGATTCAGGGGAAGGAGATACGCAGTATTTT,CASSQDSGEGDTQYF
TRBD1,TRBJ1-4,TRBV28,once,TGTGCCAGCAGTTTAGAGGTTTGGCAGGGGGAGGAAACTAATGAAAAACTGTTTTTT,CASSLEVWQGEETNEKLFF
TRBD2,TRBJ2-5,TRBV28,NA,TGTGCCAGCAGCCCCCGACTAGCGATAGAGACCCAGTACTTC,CASSPRLAIETQYF
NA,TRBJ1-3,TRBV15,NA,TGTGCCACCAAGGAGGGCCCTGGCTCTGGAAACACCATATATTTT,CATKEGPGSGNTIYF
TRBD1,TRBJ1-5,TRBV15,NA,TGTGCCACCAGCAGTCCCCCCGGGACAGGGGGTGGCAATCAGCCCCAGCATTTT,CATSSPPGTGGGNQPQHF
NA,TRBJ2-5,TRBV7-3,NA,TGTGCCAGCAGCTTAAGGGCCAGTGATGAGACCCAGTACTTC,CASSLRASDETQYF
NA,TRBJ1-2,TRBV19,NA,TGTGCCAGTTCCCGAGACAGCTATGGCTACACCTTC,CASSRDSYGYTF
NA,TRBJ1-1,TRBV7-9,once,TGTGCCAGCAGCCATAGGACAGCGAACACTGAAGCTTTCTTT,CASSHRTANTEAFF
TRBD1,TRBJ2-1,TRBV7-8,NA,TGTGCCAGCAGGATAACAGGGGGCTACTACAATGAGCAGTTCTTC,CASRITGGYYNEQFF
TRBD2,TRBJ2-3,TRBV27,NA,TGTGCCAGCAGTTTATCCGGTGGCGGGGGGGCCCCCGATACGCAGTATTTT,CASSLSGGGGAPDTQYF
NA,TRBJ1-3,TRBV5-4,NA,TGTGCCAGCAGCTTCGGGGGGGACACCATATATTTT,CASSFGGDTIYF
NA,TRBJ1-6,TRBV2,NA,TGTGCCAGCAGTGGACCCCTCGGGATGACACCCCTCCACTTT,CASSGPLGMTPLHF
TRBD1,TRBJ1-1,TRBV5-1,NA,TGCGCCAGCAGCCTGGACAGGGGTAGCACTGAAGCTTTCTTT,CASSLDRGSTEAFF
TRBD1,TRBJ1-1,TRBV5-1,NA,TGCGCCAGCACCCAGACAGGGTTGAACACTGAAGCTTTCTTT,CASTQTGLNTEAFF